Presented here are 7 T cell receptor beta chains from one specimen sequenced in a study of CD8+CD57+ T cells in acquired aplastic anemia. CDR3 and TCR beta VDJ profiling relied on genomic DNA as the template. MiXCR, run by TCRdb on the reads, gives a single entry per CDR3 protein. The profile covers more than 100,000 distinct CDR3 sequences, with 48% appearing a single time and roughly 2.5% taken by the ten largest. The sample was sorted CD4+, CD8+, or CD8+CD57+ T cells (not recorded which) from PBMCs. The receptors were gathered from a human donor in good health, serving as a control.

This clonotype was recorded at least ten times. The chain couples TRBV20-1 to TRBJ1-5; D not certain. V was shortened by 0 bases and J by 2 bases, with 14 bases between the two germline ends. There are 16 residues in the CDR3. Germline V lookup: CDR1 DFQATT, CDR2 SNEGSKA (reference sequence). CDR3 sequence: CSARDRAKLGNQPQHF. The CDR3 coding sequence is TGCAGTGCTAGAGATCGGGCGAAACTTGGCAATCAGCCCCAGCATTTT.

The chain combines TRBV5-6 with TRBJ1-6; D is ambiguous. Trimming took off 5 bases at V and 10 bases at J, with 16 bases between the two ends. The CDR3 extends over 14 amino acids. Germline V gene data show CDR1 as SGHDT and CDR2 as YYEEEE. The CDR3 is CASSLVTIGSPLHF. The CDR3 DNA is TGTGCCAGCAGTTTAGTGACCATCGGGTCACCCCTCCACTTT. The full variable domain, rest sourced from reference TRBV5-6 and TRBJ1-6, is DAGVTQSPTHLIKTRGQQVTLRCSPKSGHDTVSWYQQALGQGPQFIFQYYEEEERQRGNFPDRFSGHQFPNYSSELNVNALLLGDSALYLCASSLVTIGSPLHFGNGTRLTVT.

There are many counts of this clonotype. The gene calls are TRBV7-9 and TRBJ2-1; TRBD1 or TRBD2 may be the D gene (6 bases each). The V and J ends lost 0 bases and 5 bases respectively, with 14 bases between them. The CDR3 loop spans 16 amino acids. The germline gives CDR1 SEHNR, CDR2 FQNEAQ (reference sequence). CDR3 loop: CASSLALGGRHNEQFF. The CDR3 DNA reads TGTGCCAGCAGCTTAGCCCTAGGGGGGCGGCACAATGAGCAGTTCTTC.

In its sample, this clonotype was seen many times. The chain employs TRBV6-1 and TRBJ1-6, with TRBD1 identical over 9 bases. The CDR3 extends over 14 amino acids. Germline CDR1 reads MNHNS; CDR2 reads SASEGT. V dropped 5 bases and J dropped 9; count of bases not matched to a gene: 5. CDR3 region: CASSTYRGLSPLHF. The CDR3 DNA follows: TGTGCCAGCAGTACCTACAGGGGGCTTTCACCCCTCCACTTT.

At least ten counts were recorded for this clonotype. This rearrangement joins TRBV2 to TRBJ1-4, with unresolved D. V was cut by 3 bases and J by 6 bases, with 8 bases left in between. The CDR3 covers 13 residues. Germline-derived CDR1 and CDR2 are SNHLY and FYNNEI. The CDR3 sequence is CASSDRGDEKLFF. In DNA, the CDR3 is TGTGCCAGCAGTGACAGAGGAGATGAAAAACTGTTTTTT.

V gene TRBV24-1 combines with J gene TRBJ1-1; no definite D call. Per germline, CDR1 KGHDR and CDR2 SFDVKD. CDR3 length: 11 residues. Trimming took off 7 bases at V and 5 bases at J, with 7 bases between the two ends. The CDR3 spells CATRKGTEAFF. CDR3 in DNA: TGTGCCACCAGGAAAGGGACTGAAGCTTTCTTT.

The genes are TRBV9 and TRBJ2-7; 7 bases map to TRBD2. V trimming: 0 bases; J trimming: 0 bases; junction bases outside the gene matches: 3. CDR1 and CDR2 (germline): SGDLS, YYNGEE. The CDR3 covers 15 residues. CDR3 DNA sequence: TGTGCCAGCAGCGTAGCGGGGGGTAGCTCCTACGAGCAGTACTTC. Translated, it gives CASSVAGGSSYEQYF.